This passage covers 31 T cell receptor beta chains from one sample sequenced in a study of glioma-infiltrating T cells after dendritic cell vaccination. The table came from immunoSEQ multiplex PCR; TCRdb's copy has only in-frame clones and leaves some out. The data contain about 58,000 clones, approximately 80% of them singletons. Time point noted: after dendritic cell vaccination, including at tumor progression/relapse. The source was blood, collected after dendritic cell vaccination. The receptor source for this set is a human donor with glioblastoma.

The chain is built from TRBV19 and TRBJ2-3; D perhaps matches TRBD1 (6 bases). V gave up 6 bases and J gave up 5 bases, with 21 bases separating them. The CDR3 extends over 16 amino acids. Germline V gene data show CDR1 as LNHDA and CDR2 as SQIVND (reference sequence). CDR3 bases: TGTGCCAGTAGCCCCTCCCCCTCAGGGGCGGGAGATACGCAGTATTTT. Translated, it gives CASSPSPSGAGDTQYF.

V gene TRBV7-8 combines with J gene TRBJ2-3; 8 bases line up with TRBD2. Per germline, CDR1 SGHVS and CDR2 FQNEAQ. This CDR3 contains 16 residues. V was clipped by 0 bases and J by 2 bases; unmatched bases: 4. Here the CDR3 reads CASSLAARGATDTQYF. In DNA form, the CDR3 reads TGTGCCAGCAGCTTAGCTGCGCGGGGGGCCACAGATACGCAGTATTTT.

The chain joins TRBV18 to TRBJ1-1, with TRBD1 matching 8 bases. The CDR3 loop spans 14 amino acids. The V gene end was trimmed by 5 bases and the J gene end by 3 bases; junction bases not matched to a gene: 5. Germline values: CDR1 KGHSH, CDR2 LQKENI. The CDR3 loop reads CASSTGGHDTEAFF. In DNA, the CDR3 is TGTGCCAGCTCAACAGGGGGGCACGACACTGAAGCTTTCTTT.

The chain recombines TRBV10-1 with TRBJ2-7, with a tentative D call TRBD2 (5 bases). Germline values: CDR1 WNHNN, CDR2 SYGVQD (reference sequence). The length of the CDR3 is 13 residues. V dropped 4 bases and J dropped 1 base, with 8 bases sitting between them. CDR3 in amino acids: CASSVSGSYEQYF. Here the CDR3 DNA reads TGCGCCAGCAGTGTTTCGGGATCCTACGAGCAGTACTTC.

The chain recombines TRBV7-2 with TRBJ2-1; TRBD2 might be the D (6 bases). The CDR3 spans 14 residues. V shed 4 bases and J shed 4 bases, with 11 bases lying between them. Germline lookup yields CDR1 SGHTA and CDR2 FQGNSA. Here the CDR3 reads CASSSGREYNEQFF. The CDR3 DNA reads TGTGCCAGCAGCTCGGGGCGGGAATACAATGAGCAGTTCTTC.

The chain combines TRBV10-3 with TRBJ2-7, with a weak D call TRBD2 (5 bases). The CDR3 has 13 amino acids. V was shortened by 11 bases and J by 0 bases, with 14 bases between the two germline ends. Germline loops: CDR1 ENHRY, CDR2 SYGVKD. CDR3 DNA sequence: TGTGCCGTTAGTCCCGGGAACTCCTACGAGCAGTACTTC. Translated: CAVSPGNSYEQYF.

The V call is TRBV5-1, the J call TRBJ2-3; a weak D match, TRBD2 (6 bases). Germline CDR1 is SGHRS and CDR2 is YFSETQ. V was cut by 0 bases and J by 3 bases, with 14 bases left in between. The CDR3 has 16 amino acids. The CDR3 DNA reads TGCGCCAGCAGCTTGGTATCTGGGGGGAGGACAGATACGCAGTATTTT. Translated, it gives CASSLVSGGRTDTQYF.

V usage is TRBV4-1 and J usage is TRBJ2-3, with a tentative D call TRBD1 (6 bases). V was cut by 4 bases and J by 2 bases, with 16 bases left in between. This CDR3 region has 16 residues. Looked up from germline, CDR1 is MGHRA and CDR2 is YSYEKL. CDR3 DNA: TGCGCCAGCAGCCCACAGGGAGTCGGCCCCACAGATACGCAGTATTTT. Translation: CASSPQGVGPTDTQYF.

The rearrangement uses TRBV7-8 and TRBJ1-2; D call uncertain. The CDR3 has 14 amino acids. Per the germline V gene, CDR1 is SGHVS and CDR2 is FQNEAQ. V lost 1 base, J lost 2 bases, and 8 bases lay in between. CDR3 in amino acids: CASSLVSGNYGYTF. In DNA, the CDR3 is TGTGCCAGCAGCTTAGTTTCGGGGAACTATGGCTACACCTTC.

The chain couples TRBV9 to TRBJ2-2; possible D gene TRBD2, 6 bases. Per germline, CDR1 SGDLS and CDR2 YYNGEE. The CDR3 spans 13 residues. Trimming shortened V by 4 bases and J by 6 bases, and 10 bases separated the two germline ends. The CDR3 spells CASSQPGAGELFF. CDR3 DNA sequence: TGTGCCAGCAGCCAACCGGGGGCCGGGGAGCTGTTTTTT. The full variable domain, in which reference TRBV9 and TRBJ2-2 provide the parts outside the CDR3, is DSGVTQTPKHLITATGQRVTLRCSPRSGDLSVYWYQQSLDQGLQFLIQYYNGEERAKGNILERFSAQQFPDLHSELNLSSLELGDSALYFCASSQPGAGELFFGEGSRLTVL.

The chain is built from TRBV5-1 and TRBJ1-2; D not certain. Trimming took 4 bases from V and 7 from J, leaving 11 bases between them. Germline-derived CDR1 and CDR2 are SGHRS and YFSETQ. This CDR3 has 12 residues. The CDR3 nucleotides read TGCGCCAGCAGCGTTGACCGAGGTGGCTACACCTTC. It is translated as CASSVDRGGYTF.

The chain joins TRBV2 to TRBJ2-7; 7 positions match TRBD1. The length of the CDR3 is 17 residues. Looked up from germline, CDR1 is SNHLY and CDR2 is FYNNEI. V lost 4 bases, J lost 2 bases, and 14 bases stayed unmatched. The CDR3 DNA reads as TGTGCCAGCAGTGTCTATCCCACCGGGACAGACGCCTACGAGCAGTACTTC. This codes for CASSVYPTGTDAYEQYF.

The chain links TRBV13 to TRBJ2-5, with TRBD1 matching over 7 bases. The J call could be wrong; TRBJ2-7 is a better fit for the DNA end. Germline loops: CDR1 PRHDT, CDR2 FYEKMQ (reference sequence). The CDR3 runs to 13 residues. CDR3 sequence reads: CASSTEGQYEQYF. CDR3 DNA sequence: TGTGCCAGCAGCACAGAGGGACAGTACGAGCAGTACTTC.

This clone was seen only once. The J gene is TRBJ1-1, the V gene TRBV7-8, with 10 bases aligning to TRBD1. The V and J ends lost 1 base and 3 bases, in that order; junction bases with no gene match: 8. Looked up from germline, CDR1 is SGHVS and CDR2 is FQNEAQ. The CDR3 has 17 amino acids. As DNA, the CDR3 is TGTGCCAGCAGCTTAGGAGACAGGGGGCGCGAATACACTGAAGCTTTCTTT. It translates to CASSLGDRGREYTEAFF.

The chain uses TRBV5-1 and TRBJ2-7; tentative D call: TRBD2 (6 bases). Trimming removed 0 bases at V and 3 bases at J, with 10 bases between. The CDR3 runs to 14 residues. Germline CDR1 is SGHRS and CDR2 is YFSETQ. The CDR3 is CASSLGRRGYEQYF. CDR3 coding DNA: TGCGCCAGCAGCTTGGGACGGCGGGGCTACGAGCAGTACTTC.

The chain couples TRBV4-1 to TRBJ1-6; D is unclear. Germline V gene sequence: CDR1 MGHRA, CDR2 YSYEKL. The CDR3 has 14 residues. Trimming removed 3 bases at V and 7 bases at J, with 10 bases between. This chain's CDR3 is CASSQGDKNSPLHF. CDR3 nucleotides: TGCGCCAGCAGCCAGGGCGACAAGAATTCACCCCTCCACTTT.

The CDR3 DNA is TGCAGCGTTGACGCCTTGCGTGGAGGGCAAGAGACCCAGTACTTC. Its translation is CSVDALRGGQETQYF. The J gene is TRBJ2-5, the V gene TRBV29-1; maybe TRBD2 (6 bases). The CDR3 totals 15 residues. Trimming removed 3 bases from V and 2 bases from J, with 16 bases in between. Per germline, CDR1 SQVTM and CDR2 ANQGSEA.

V and J are TRBV29-1 and TRBJ2-5; 10 bases line up with TRBD1. Gene TRBJ2-7 matches the end of the DNA better, so the J call may be wrong. Germline CDR1 SQVTM, CDR2 ANQGSEA. This CDR3 has 14 residues. This CDR3 is CSVEGGTGEYEQYF. For the CDR3, the DNA is TGCAGCGTTGAGGGCGGGACAGGGGAGTACGAGCAGTACTTC.

This clone was seen just once. The rearrangement links TRBV4-2 to TRBJ2-1; 7 bases match TRBD1. This CDR3 comprises 15 residues. Germline values: CDR1 LGHNA, CDR2 YNFKEQ. V was clipped by 4 bases and J by 0 bases; unmatched bases: 3. The CDR3 is CASSRGQSSYNEQFF. The DNA for the CDR3 is TGTGCCAGCAGCCGGGGACAGAGCTCCTACAATGAGCAGTTCTTC.

The chain is built from TRBV7-2 and TRBJ2-7; maybe TRBD1 (5 bases). The CDR3 has 14 residues. Germline V CDR1 and CDR2: SGHTA, FQGNSA. The ends were cut back, 1 base at V and 3 bases at J, with 10 bases in the middle. In nucleotides, the CDR3 is TGTGCCAGCAGCTTAGTAGGTGACAGCTACGAGCAGTACTTC. Residues: CASSLVGDSYEQYF.

This chain joins TRBV7-9 and TRBJ1-4; TRBD1 is a possible D gene (6 bases). The CDR3 is made up of 15 amino acids. Germline V lookup: CDR1 SEHNR, CDR2 FQNEAQ (reference sequence). V lost 5 bases and J lost 6, with 16 bases in between. The CDR3 DNA reads TGTGCCAGCAGCCGGTCGGGGGGCTACGATGAAAAACTGTTTTTT. As protein: CASSRSGGYDEKLFF.

This clone was counted once. The chain links TRBV13 to TRBJ2-5; D unresolved. V lost 1 base and J lost 5, with 5 bases in between. CDR1 and CDR2 from the germline V gene are PRHDT and FYEKMQ (reference sequence). CDR3 length: 12 amino acids. CDR3 in DNA: TGTGCCAGCAGCTTAGTCATGGAGACCCAGTACTTC. This sequence encodes CASSLVMETQYF.

This clone was seen a handful of times. This chain links TRBV7-9 with TRBJ2-5, with 9 nucleotides matching TRBD1. The DNA end is more similar to TRBJ2-7, so the J call may be wrong. CDR3 length equals 14 residues. Germline loops: CDR1 SEHNR, CDR2 FQNEAQ (reference sequence). For the CDR3, the DNA is TGTGCCAGCAGCTTAGACGGGACAGGGAACGAGCAGTACTTC. Translated: CASSLDGTGNEQYF.

The V call is TRBV5-4, the J call TRBJ2-5; D may be TRBD1 (5 bases). Trimming shortened V by 4 bases and J by 0 bases, and 16 bases separated the two germline ends. Germline CDR1 SGHNT, CDR2 YYREEE (reference sequence). This CDR3 has 16 residues. CDR3 DNA: TGTGCCAGCAGCCCTCCCCCAGGGCCATACCAAGAGACCCAGTACTTC. Its protein product is CASSPPPGPYQETQYF.

V and J are TRBV6-5 and TRBJ2-7; the D gene is possibly TRBD1 (7 bases). CDR3 length: 14 residues. V was cut by 5 bases and J by 7 bases, with 18 bases left in between. CDR1 MNHEY and CDR2 SVGAGI come from the germline V gene. Here the CDR3 reads CASSNLVQGGEQYF. DNA for the CDR3: TGTGCCAGCAGTAACCTGGTCCAGGGGGGTGAGCAGTACTTC.

This chain joins TRBV5-1 and TRBJ2-3; D is unresolved. This CDR3 contains 14 residues. CDR1 SGHRS and CDR2 YFSETQ come from the germline V gene. V gave up 0 bases and J gave up 5 bases, with 10 bases separating them. DNA for the CDR3: TGCGCCAGCAGCTTGGCCCATCTCAGAGATACGCAGTATTTT. Protein: CASSLAHLRDTQYF.

This clone came up a few times. This sequence joins TRBV29-1 and TRBJ1-1; 9 nucleotides line up with TRBD1. This CDR3 spans 13 amino acids. Trimming cost V 5 bases and J 6 bases; bases outside gene matches: 7. Germline V gives CDR1 SQVTM, CDR2 ANQGSEA. The CDR3 is CSVNPGQGAEAFF. As DNA, the CDR3 is TGCAGCGTTAATCCGGGACAGGGTGCTGAAGCTTTCTTT.

The chain has TRBV19 and TRBJ2-5; 8 positions agree with TRBD1. J was trimmed by 2 bases and V by 6 bases; bases with no gene match: 8. Germline V gene lookup returns CDR1 LNHDA and CDR2 SQIVND (reference sequence). The CDR3 extends over 15 amino acids. CDR3 nucleotide sequence: TGTGCCAGTAGCGTTGACAGGGGCCGACAAGAGACCCAGTACTTC. This gives the protein CASSVDRGRQETQYF.

The rearrangement uses TRBV7-9 and TRBJ1-1; 7 positions match TRBD1. The germline V gene encodes CDR1 SEHNR and CDR2 FQNEAQ (reference sequence). V shed 3 bases and J 2 bases; nucleotides not matched to a gene: 9. The CDR3 is 16 residues long. CDR3 in DNA: TGTGCCAGCAGCTTCTCCCTTGACAGGGTCAACACTGAAGCTTTCTTT. Translating it yields CASSFSLDRVNTEAFF.

This clone appeared once. The CDR3 region has the DNA TGCGCCAGCAGCTTGGGTGTGACAGGGGCCAATGAGCAGTTCTTC. Translating gives CASSLGVTGANEQFF. The chain recombines TRBV5-1 with TRBJ2-1, with 8 bases matching TRBD1. Losses at the gene ends were 0 bases for V and 6 bases for J; bases not matched to a gene: 5. The CDR3 is 15 residues long. CDR1 SGHRS and CDR2 YFSETQ come from the germline V gene.

This rearrangement joins TRBV5-1 to TRBJ1-2, with TRBD1 matching 9 bases. The CDR3 runs 16 residues. CDR1 is SGHRS and CDR2 is YFSETQ in the germline V gene. V was pared by 4 bases and J by 5 bases, with 12 bases of the junction left unmatched. The CDR3 nucleotides read TGCGCCAGCAGCGGCATTCCGGGACAGGGAGGATATGGCTACACCTTC. It translates to CASSGIPGQGGYGYTF. Full variable domain (outside the CDR3, taken from reference TRBV5-1 and TRBJ1-2): KAGVTQTPRYLIKTRGQQVTLSCSPISGHRSVSWYQQTPGQGLQFLFEYFSETQRNKGNFPGRFSGRQFSNSRSEMNVSTLELGDSALYLCASSGIPGQGGYGYTFGSGTRLTVV.